This entry lists 21 T cell receptor beta chains sequenced from one sample in a study of blood T cell repertoires in COVID-19. Assay: immunoSEQ multiplex PCR; the TCRdb copy retains only in-frame clones and omits some. Here the sample spans hundreds of thousands of clones, about nine tenths being singletons. The sample taken for sequencing was peripheral blood. These receptor sequences come from a woman aged 35 to 49 who had recovered from COVID-19.

This chain connects TRBV11-2 to TRBJ2-3; D remains unclear. V lost 6 bases, J lost 0 bases, and 10 bases lay in between. Germline assignment: CDR1 SGHAT and CDR2 FQNNGV. There are 14 residues in the CDR3. The CDR3 region is CASRDTTSTDTQYF. The DNA of the CDR3 is TGTGCCAGCAGAGACACGACAAGCACAGATACGCAGTATTTT. Full variable domain (missing parts from reference TRBV11-2 and TRBJ2-3): EAGVAQSPRYKIIEKRQSVAFWCNPISGHATLYWYQQILGQGPKLLIQFQNNGVVDDSQLPKDRFSAERLKGVDSTLKIQPAKLEDSAVYLCASRDTTSTDTQYFGPGTRLTVL.

The rearrangement uses TRBV27 and TRBJ2-1; 10 bases are a match to TRBD2. Trimming took 4 bases from V and 4 from J; bases not matched to a gene: 4. CDR1 is MNHEY and CDR2 is SMNVEV in the germline V gene (reference sequence). The CDR3 runs 15 residues. CDR3 sequence reads: CASSSLAGGYNEQFF. The CDR3 DNA reads as TGTGCCAGCAGTTCCTTAGCGGGGGGTTACAATGAGCAGTTCTTC.

V gene TRBV7-2 combines with J gene TRBJ2-1; TRBD2 aligns across 14 bases. V shed 1 base and J 14 bases; nucleotides not matched to a gene: 10. The germline V gene has CDR1 SGHTA and CDR2 FQGNSA. This CDR3 comprises 16 residues. The CDR3 protein is CASSLEGTSGGRLKFF. CDR3 bases: TGTGCCAGCAGCTTAGAAGGGACTAGCGGGGGTAGATTGAAGTTCTTC.

The rearrangement joins TRBV7-9 to TRBJ2-7; 11 nucleotides agree with TRBD1. The V gene end was trimmed by 7 bases and the J gene end by 2 bases; junction bases not matched to a gene: 7. The V gene's germline CDR1 is SEHNR and CDR2 FQNEAQ (reference sequence). This CDR3 is built from 15 residues. The CDR3 reads CASTNGGQGAYEQYF. The CDR3 nucleotides are TGTGCCAGCACCAATGGGGGACAGGGGGCCTACGAGCAGTACTTC.

The genes are TRBV30 and TRBJ2-1; D remains unclear. Germline CDR1 reads GTSNPN; CDR2 reads SVGIG (reference sequence). V was shortened by 5 bases and J by 0 bases, with 11 bases between the two germline ends. The CDR3 sequence is 14 residues long. In DNA form, the CDR3 reads TGTGCCTGGGAGGCAGGCAGCTCCTACAATGAGCAGTTCTTC. This codes for CAWEAGSSYNEQFF.

The genes are TRBV18 and TRBJ2-3; possibly TRBD1 for D (5 bases). With 3 bases removed from V and 9 bases from J, the gap between germline ends came to 10 bases. Germline assignment: CDR1 KGHSH and CDR2 LQKENI. The CDR3 is 12 amino acids. The CDR3 DNA follows: TGTGCCAGCTCACCCGGACAAGGAACGCAGTATTTT. Translation gives CASSPGQGTQYF. Together with reference TRBV18 and TRBJ2-3, the CDR3 gives the full variable domain: NAGVMQNPRHLVRRRGQEARLRCSPMKGHSHVYWYRQLPEEGLKFMVYLQKENIIDESGMPKERFSAEFPKEGPSILRIQQVVRGDSAAYFCASSPGQGTQYFGPGTRLTVL.

This clone was detected a few times. V and J are TRBV19 and TRBJ1-2, with D hard to call. The CDR3 has 12 amino acids. CDR1 is LNHDA, CDR2 SQIVND, per germline (reference sequence). Between the trimmed V and J ends, which lost 3 bases and 6 bases, there was a span of 8 bases. The CDR3 DNA follows: TGTGCCAGTAGTATCTCGAGTCATGGCTACACCTTC. Translated: CASSISSHGYTF.

The V call is TRBV29-1, the J call TRBJ1-2, with unresolved D. CDR3 length equals 13 residues. V was clipped by 7 bases and J by 2 bases, with 14 bases between them. Germline-derived CDR1 and CDR2 are SQVTM and ANQGSEA. The DNA for the CDR3 is TGCAGCGCCGACGACACGATAAACTATGGCTACACCTTC. Its translation: CSADDTINYGYTF. Looking up the rest from reference TRBV29-1 and TRBJ1-2 gives the full variable domain: SAVISQKPSRDICQRGTSLTIQCQVDSQVTMMFWYRQQPGQSLTLIATANQGSEATYESGFVIDKFPISRPNLTFSTLTVSNMSPEDSSIYLCSADDTINYGYTFGSGTRLTVV.

The chain couples TRBV13 to TRBJ2-5; D is possibly TRBD2 (7 bases). V dropped 7 bases and J dropped 5 bases, with 17 bases sitting between them. The length of the CDR3 is 14 residues. CDR1 is PRHDT and CDR2 is FYEKMQ in the germline V gene (reference sequence). This CDR3 is CASTLGGGRETQYF. The CDR3 DNA sequence: TGTGCCAGCACCCTCGGCGGGGGCCGGGAGACCCAGTACTTC.

This clone was found once. The V and J genes are TRBV5-5 and TRBJ1-2, with 10 bases lining up with TRBD1. CDR1 and CDR2 from the germline V gene are SGHKS and YYEKEE (reference sequence). The CDR3 runs to 16 residues. The ends lost 1 base at V and 5 bases at J; junction bases unmatched: 8. The CDR3 sequence: CASSLIVTGGAYGYTF. The CDR3 DNA is TGTGCCAGCAGCTTGATTGTGACAGGGGGCGCTTATGGCTACACCTTC.

The chain combines TRBV10-2 with TRBJ2-7, with 8 bases that match TRBD1. V trimming: 8 bases; J trimming: 2 bases; junction bases outside the gene matches: 2. CDR3 length equals 12 residues. In germline, CDR1 is WSHSY, CDR2 SAAADI. The CDR3 bases are TGCGCCAGCGGGGACAGGCCCTACGAGCAGTACTTC. Its translation is CASGDRPYEQYF.

V is TRBV30 and J is TRBJ2-3; D may be TRBD1 (7 bases). V lost 0 bases and J 4 bases, leaving 11 bases between the germline ends. CDR1 and CDR2 (germline): GTSNPN, SVGIG (reference sequence). CDR3 length: 14 amino acids. DNA of the CDR3: TGTGCCTGGAGTGTTGGAGGGGGCGCAGATACGCAGTATTTT. Its translation is CAWSVGGGADTQYF.

This clone showed up just a few times. V and J are TRBV29-1 and TRBJ2-3; the match to TRBD1 covers 8 bases. The CDR3 length is 14 residues. Losses at the gene ends were 2 bases for V and 3 bases for J; bases not matched to a gene: 4. The germline V gene encodes CDR1 SQVTM and CDR2 ANQGSEA. This CDR3 reads CSVEQDRVTDTQYF. Here the CDR3 DNA reads TGCAGCGTTGAACAGGACAGGGTGACAGATACGCAGTATTTT.

The CDR3 here is CASSKKGKHTEAFF. The CDR3 DNA sequence: TGTGCCAGCAGCAAAAAGGGGAAGCACACTGAAGCTTTCTTT. The chain is built from TRBV21-1 and TRBJ1-1; the table's D call of TRBD1 was not tested on the DNA. TRBV21-1 constitutes a pseudogene. The CDR3 loop spans 14 amino acids.

The chain carries TRBV6-6 and TRBJ2-7, with D tentatively TRBD2 (5 bases). CDR1 and CDR2 from the germline V gene are MNHNY and SVGAGI (reference sequence). CDR3 size: 16 residues. V was pared by 3 bases and J by 3 bases, with 18 bases between. In nucleotides, the CDR3 is TGTGCCAGCAGTTATTACGGGGAAGGAACCAACTACGAGCAGTACTTC. Translated: CASSYYGEGTNYEQYF.

The rearrangement joins TRBV7-2 to TRBJ1-3; 7 bases align to TRBD1. Germline V gene sequence: CDR1 SGHTA, CDR2 FQGNSA. The CDR3 length is 16 residues. J lost 4 bases, V lost 2 bases, and 8 bases had no gene match. The CDR3 is CASSLTTGHPGNTIYF. The CDR3 coding sequence is TGTGCCAGCAGCTTAACGACAGGGCACCCCGGAAACACCATATATTTT.

This clone was picked up one time. The rearrangement links TRBV5-1 to TRBJ2-5; TRBD1 aligns across 8 bases. The V segment lost 5 bases and the J segment 2 bases; nucleotides outside the gene matches: 5. The CDR3 extends over 14 amino acids. Germline V gene lookup returns CDR1 SGHRS and CDR2 YFSETQ. CDR3 DNA: TGCGCCAGCAGAACCGGGACAGGTCAAGAGACCCAGTACTTC. It translates to CASRTGTGQETQYF.

There are a few counts of this clone. The rearrangement uses TRBV9 and TRBJ2-3; 8 bases match TRBD2. The CDR3 is 16 amino acids. Looked up from germline, CDR1 is SGDLS and CDR2 is YYNGEE. V dropped 0 bases and J dropped 1; count of bases not matched to a gene: 4. In DNA, the CDR3 is TGTGCCAGCAGCGTAGCGGGGGGGCCTGGCACAGATACGCAGTATTTT. Residues: CASSVAGGPGTDTQYF.

This clone was recorded once. The V and J genes are TRBV14 and TRBJ2-7; 8 bases match TRBD1. The V gene's germline CDR1 is SGHDN and CDR2 FVKESK. The V and J ends lost 3 bases and 0 bases, in that order; junction bases with no gene match: 1. The CDR3 contains 14 residues. Here the CDR3 DNA reads TGTGCCAGCAGCCATACAGGGGGCTCCTACGAGCAGTACTTC. Translation gives CASSHTGGSYEQYF.

This chain links TRBV5-1 with TRBJ2-6; weak D call: TRBD2 (6 bases). This CDR3 has 17 amino acids. The V gene's germline CDR1 is SGHRS and CDR2 YFSETQ. Trimming pared 0 bases from V and 2 bases from J, leaving 12 bases between. CDR3 in amino acids: CASSLAPTSPGANVLTF. The CDR3 DNA is TGCGCCAGCAGCTTGGCCCCCACTAGCCCTGGGGCCAACGTCCTGACTTTC.

The chain links TRBV29-1 to TRBJ1-2; 8 nucleotides match TRBD1. The CDR3 contains 16 residues. Per the germline V gene, CDR1 is SQVTM and CDR2 is ANQGSEA. V was clipped by 8 bases and J by 4 bases; unmatched bases: 18. The CDR3 is CSNSWTGRQMVYGYTF. The DNA for the CDR3 is TGCAGCAACTCCTGGACAGGGAGACAGATGGTCTATGGCTACACCTTC.